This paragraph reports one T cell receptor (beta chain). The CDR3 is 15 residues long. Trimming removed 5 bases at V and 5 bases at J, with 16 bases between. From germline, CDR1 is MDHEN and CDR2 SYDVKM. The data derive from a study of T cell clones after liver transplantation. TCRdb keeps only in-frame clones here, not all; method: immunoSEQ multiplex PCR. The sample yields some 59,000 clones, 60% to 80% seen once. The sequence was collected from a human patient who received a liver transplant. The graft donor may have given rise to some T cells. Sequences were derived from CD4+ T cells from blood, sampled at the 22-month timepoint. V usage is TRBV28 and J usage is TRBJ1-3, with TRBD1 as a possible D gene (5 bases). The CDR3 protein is CASSPDGAGRNTIYF. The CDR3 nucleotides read TGTGCCAGCAGTCCTGACGGGGCCGGGAGAAACACCATATATTTT. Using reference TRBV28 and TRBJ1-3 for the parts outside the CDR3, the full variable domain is DVKVTQSSRYLVKRTGEKVFLECVQDMDHENMFWYRQDPGLGLRLIYFSYDVKMKEKGDIPEGYSVSREKKERFSLILESASTNQTSMYLCASSPDGAGRNTIYFGEGSWLTVV.